This T cell receptor beta chain stems from a study of chemoradiotherapy in HPV16-positive cancers. Broader study findings: Candidate HPV-specific clones and E7-related TCR motifs grew in tumor during treatment.

Over chemoradiotherapy, repertoires were sampled more than once. As for this clone: Its antigen remains unidentified.

Generated by immunoSEQ multiplex PCR, the TCRdb table keeps only in-frame clones and is missing some. The sample records about 68,000 clones, 88% being singletons. Looked up from germline, CDR1 is SEHNR and CDR2 is FQNEAQ (reference sequence). The CDR3 loop spans 15 amino acids. The V end lost 3 bases, the J end lost 2 bases, and 8 bases lay between the germline ends. The chain employs TRBV7-9 and TRBJ1-6, with unresolved D. The TCR comes from a human donor with HPV-associated anogenital cancer. Sequencing used blood, obtained from a patient who underwent chemoradiotherapy. This CDR3 is CASSLRGTYNSPLHF. Here the CDR3 DNA reads TGTGCCAGCAGCTTGCGGGGAACCTATAATTCACCCCTCCACTTT.